This TCR beta chain was observed in a study of T cell changes during pregnancy in multiple sclerosis. Some clones are missing from TCRdb's copy, which holds only in-frame ones; the method was immunoSEQ multiplex PCR. The sample has tens of thousands of clones; approximately 87% are singletons. Judged by abundance, this clone is medium-sized. Trimming cost V 0 bases and J 1 base; bases outside gene matches: 12. Germline V lookup: CDR1 MGHRA, CDR2 YSYEKL. The CDR3 is 20 amino acids. This TCR came from a female donor with multiple sclerosis, enrolled in a pregnancy study. The rearrangement uses TRBV4-1 and TRBJ2-1; 10 bases match TRBD2. This sample comprised CD8+ T cells from peripheral blood mononuclear cells, obtained before pregnancy. The CDR3 loop reads CASSQDSKSSGRGSYNEQFF. In nucleotides, the CDR3 is TGCGCCAGCAGCCAAGATTCGAAGTCCAGCGGGAGGGGATCCTACAATGAGCAGTTCTTC.